This T cell receptor (beta chain) was documented in a study of control samples from healthy donors and cancer patients. V lost 5 bases, J lost 4 bases, and 4 bases stayed unmatched. From germline, CDR1 is MNHEY and CDR2 SVGAGI. The CDR3 runs 14 residues. Sequencing was performed with immunoSEQ multiplex PCR; in TCRdb, only in-frame clones are kept and a portion is missing. The data contain 110,000 to 150,000 clones, around 90% of them seen just once; the ten biggest clones take up 6% to 9%. The sequence was collected from a man aged 18 to 29 in good health. This chain joins TRBV6-5 and TRBJ1-5, with TRBD1 matching 8 bases. Source material: blood. The CDR3 DNA is TGTGCCAGCAGTCCACAGGGGGGTAATCAGCCCCAGCATTTT. This codes for CASSPQGGNQPQHF.